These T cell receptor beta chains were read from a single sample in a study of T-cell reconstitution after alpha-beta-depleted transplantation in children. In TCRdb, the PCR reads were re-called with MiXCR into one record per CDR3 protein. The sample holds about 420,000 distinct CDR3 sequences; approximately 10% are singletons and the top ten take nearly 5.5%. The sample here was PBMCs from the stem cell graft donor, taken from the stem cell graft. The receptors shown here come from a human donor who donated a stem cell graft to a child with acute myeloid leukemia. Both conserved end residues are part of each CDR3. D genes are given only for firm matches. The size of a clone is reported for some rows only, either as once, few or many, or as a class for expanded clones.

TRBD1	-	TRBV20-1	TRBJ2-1	CSADRGSGEQFF	TGCAGTGCTGACAGGGGGTCGGGTGAGCAGTTCTTC
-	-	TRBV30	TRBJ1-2	CAWSSTGLPYSYTF	TGTGCCTGGAGCTCTACAGGGCTTCCCTATAGCTACACCTTC
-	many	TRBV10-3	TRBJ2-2	CAISERESGELFF	TGTGCCATCAGTGAGAGGGAGTCCGGGGAGCTGTTTTTT
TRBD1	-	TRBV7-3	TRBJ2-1	CASSWTGGSYNEQFF	TGTGCCAGCAGCTGGACAGGGGGCTCCTACAATGAGCAGTTCTTC
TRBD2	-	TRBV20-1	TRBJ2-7	CSARDLREGGYEQYF	TGCAGTGCTAGAGATTTACGGGAGGGAGGGTACGAGCAGTACTTC
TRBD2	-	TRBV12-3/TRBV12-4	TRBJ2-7	CASSQRGTSEIYEQYF	TGTGCCAGCAGTCAGCGGGGGACTAGCGAGATATACGAGCAGTACTTC
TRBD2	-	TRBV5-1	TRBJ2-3	CASIGLAGTDTQYF	TGCGCCAGCATCGGACTAGCGGGCACAGATACGCAGTATTTT
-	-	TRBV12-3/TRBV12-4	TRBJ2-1	CASSPTDEQFF	TGTGCCAGCAGTCCTACGGATGAGCAGTTCTTC
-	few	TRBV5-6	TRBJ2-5	CASSLAYEVLQETQYF	TGTGCCAGCAGCTTGGCCTACGAGGTACTACAAGAGACCCAGTACTTC
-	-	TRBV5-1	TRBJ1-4	CASRRTGTPGAGANEKLFF	TGCGCCAGCAGGAGAACCGGGACCCCCGGCGCAGGAGCTAATGAAAAACTGTTTTTT
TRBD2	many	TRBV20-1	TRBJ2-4	CSAEGIGTRSNIQYF	TGCAGTGCCGAGGGGATCGGGACTAGGTCGAACATTCAGTACTTC
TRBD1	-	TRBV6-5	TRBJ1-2	CASSYRSTGNYGYTF	TGTGCCAGCAGTTACCGCTCGACAGGGAACTATGGCTACACCTTC
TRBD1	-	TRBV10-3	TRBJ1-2	CAISEQQGAGYGYTF	TGTGCCATCAGTGAGCAACAGGGGGCCGGCTATGGCTACACCTTC
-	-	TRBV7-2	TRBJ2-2	CASSSLTHTGELFF	TGTGCCAGCAGCTCACTAACCCACACCGGGGAGCTGTTTTTT
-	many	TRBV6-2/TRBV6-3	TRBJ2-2	CASANTGELFF	TGTGCCAGCGCGAACACCGGGGAGCTGTTTTTT
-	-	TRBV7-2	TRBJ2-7	CASSFAGGHEQYF	TGTGCCAGCAGCTTCGCGGGCGGTCACGAGCAGTACTTC
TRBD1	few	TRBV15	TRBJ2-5	CATSRPRDRGVRETQYF	TGTGCCACCAGCAGACCCCGAGACAGGGGAGTGCGAGAGACCCAGTACTTC
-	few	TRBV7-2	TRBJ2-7	CASSHMGAYEQYF	TGTGCCAGCAGCCACATGGGGGCCTACGAGCAGTACTTC
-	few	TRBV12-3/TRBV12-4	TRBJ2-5	CASSPRGGSTGLETQYF	TGTGCCAGCAGTCCCAGAGGCGGTAGCACCGGACTGGAGACCCAGTACTTC
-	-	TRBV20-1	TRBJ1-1	CSARVMSGGNTEAFF	TGCAGTGCTAGAGTCATGTCCGGAGGTAACACTGAAGCTTTCTTT
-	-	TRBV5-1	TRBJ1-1	CASSTVTEAFF	TGCGCCAGCAGCACAGTCACTGAAGCTTTCTTT
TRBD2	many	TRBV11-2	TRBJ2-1	CASSLDRLAGANEQFF	TGTGCCAGCAGCTTAGATCGGCTAGCGGGAGCCAATGAGCAGTTCTTC
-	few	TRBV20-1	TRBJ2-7	CSARGLLAPRRDEQYF	TGCAGTGCTAGAGGTCTGCTAGCACCACGTCGAGACGAGCAGTACTTC
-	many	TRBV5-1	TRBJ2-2	CASSLFGELFF	TGCGCCAGCAGCTTGTTTGGGGAGCTGTTTTTT
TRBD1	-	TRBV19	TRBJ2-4	CASSPWTGENIQYF	TGTGCCAGTAGCCCATGGACAGGCGAAAACATTCAGTACTTC
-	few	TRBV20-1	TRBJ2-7	CSARAAVGGYEQYF	TGCAGTGCTAGGGCGGCAGTAGGGGGATACGAGCAGTACTTC
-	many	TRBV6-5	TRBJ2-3	CASSYGDHTDTQYF	TGTGCCAGCAGCTATGGAGACCACACAGATACGCAGTATTTT
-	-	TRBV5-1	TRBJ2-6	CASQAQPGANVLTF	TGCGCCAGCCAGGCCCAGCCCGGGGCCAACGTCCTGACTTTC
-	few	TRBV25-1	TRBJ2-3	CASSTSGTPPRTQYF	TGTGCCAGCAGCACGTCCGGGACCCCTCCAAGGACGCAGTATTTT
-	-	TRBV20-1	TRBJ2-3	CSASRQGVTDTQYF	TGCAGTGCTAGTAGGCAGGGTGTCACAGATACGCAGTATTTT
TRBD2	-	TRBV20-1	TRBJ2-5	CSASSGPQGETQYF	TGCAGTGCAAGTAGCGGGCCCCAAGGAGAGACCCAGTACTTC
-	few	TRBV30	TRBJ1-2	CAWDRANYGYTF	TGTGCCTGGGACAGAGCTAACTATGGCTACACCTTC
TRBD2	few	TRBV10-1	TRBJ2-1	CASSDGGGYNEQFF	TGCGCCAGCAGTGACGGCGGGGGATACAATGAGCAGTTCTTC
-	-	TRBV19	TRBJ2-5	CASSMGGGRGETQYF	TGTGCCAGTAGTATGGGAGGGGGGCGCGGAGAGACCCAGTACTTC
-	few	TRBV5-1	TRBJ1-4	CASSRGAGEKLFF	TGCGCCAGCAGTAGGGGAGCTGGCGAAAAACTGTTTTTT